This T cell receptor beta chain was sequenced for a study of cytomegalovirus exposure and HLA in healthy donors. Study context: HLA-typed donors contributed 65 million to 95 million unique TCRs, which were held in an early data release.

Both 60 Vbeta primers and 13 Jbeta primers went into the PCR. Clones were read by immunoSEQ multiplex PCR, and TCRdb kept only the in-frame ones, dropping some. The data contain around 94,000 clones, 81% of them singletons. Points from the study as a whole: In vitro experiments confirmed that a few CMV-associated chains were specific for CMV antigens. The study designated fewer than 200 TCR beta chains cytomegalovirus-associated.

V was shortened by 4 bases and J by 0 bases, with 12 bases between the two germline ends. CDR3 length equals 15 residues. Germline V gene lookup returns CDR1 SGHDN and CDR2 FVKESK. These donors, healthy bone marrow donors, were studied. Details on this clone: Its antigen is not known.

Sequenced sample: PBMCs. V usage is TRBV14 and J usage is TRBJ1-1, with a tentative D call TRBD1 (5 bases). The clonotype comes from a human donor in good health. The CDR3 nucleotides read TGTGCCAGCAGCCTCCGGACACCTTTGAACACTGAAGCTTTCTTT. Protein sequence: CASSLRTPLNTEAFF.